Below are 4 T cell receptor beta chains sequenced from a single sample in a study of T cell responses to AZD1222 COVID-19 vaccine. TCRdb keeps only in-frame clones here, not all; method: immunoSEQ multiplex PCR. The sample has about 180,000 clones; just under 95% are singletons. This specimen consisted of peripheral blood, obtained 28 days after the second dose of the MenACWY control vaccine. These receptors were collected from an adult who received the MenACWY meningococcal vaccine as a control.

V gene TRBV19 combines with J gene TRBJ1-2; D ambiguous. Germline V CDR1 and CDR2: LNHDA, SQIVND (reference sequence). CDR3 length: 13 residues. Trimming removed 3 bases at V and 4 bases at J, with 9 bases between. The CDR3 loop is CASSIAPIYGYTF. CDR3 nucleotides: TGTGCCAGTAGTATCGCTCCGATCTATGGCTACACCTTC.

The chain links TRBV3-1 (or the pseudogene TRBV3-2) to TRBJ1-2, with D perhaps TRBD1 (5 bases). V was cut by 0 bases and J by 7 bases, with 15 bases left in between. The CDR3 consists of 15 residues. CDR1 LGHDT and CDR2 YNNKEL come from the germline V gene (reference sequence). The CDR3: CASSQDLGELGGYTF. CDR3 nucleotide sequence: TGTGCCAGCAGCCAAGATTTGGGGGAATTAGGTGGCTACACCTTC.

This clone was picked up one time. V usage is TRBV6-5 and J usage is TRBJ1-6; TRBD1 matches at 7 bases. V was clipped by 6 bases and J by 2 bases; unmatched bases: 1. The CDR3 covers 14 residues. Germline values: CDR1 MNHEY, CDR2 SVGAGI. The CDR3 region is CASRGTAYNSPLHF. CDR3 nucleotides: TGTGCCAGCAGAGGGACAGCCTATAATTCACCCCTCCACTTT.

The J gene is TRBJ1-3, the V gene TRBV6-6; D gene uncertain. The CDR3 is 15 amino acids. Trimming left V 2 bases short and J 0 bases short, with 8 bases between. Germline loops: CDR1 MNHNY, CDR2 SVGAGI (reference sequence). DNA of the CDR3: TGTGCCAGCAGTTACGAACATTTCTCTGGAAACACCATATATTTT. It is translated as CASSYEHFSGNTIYF.